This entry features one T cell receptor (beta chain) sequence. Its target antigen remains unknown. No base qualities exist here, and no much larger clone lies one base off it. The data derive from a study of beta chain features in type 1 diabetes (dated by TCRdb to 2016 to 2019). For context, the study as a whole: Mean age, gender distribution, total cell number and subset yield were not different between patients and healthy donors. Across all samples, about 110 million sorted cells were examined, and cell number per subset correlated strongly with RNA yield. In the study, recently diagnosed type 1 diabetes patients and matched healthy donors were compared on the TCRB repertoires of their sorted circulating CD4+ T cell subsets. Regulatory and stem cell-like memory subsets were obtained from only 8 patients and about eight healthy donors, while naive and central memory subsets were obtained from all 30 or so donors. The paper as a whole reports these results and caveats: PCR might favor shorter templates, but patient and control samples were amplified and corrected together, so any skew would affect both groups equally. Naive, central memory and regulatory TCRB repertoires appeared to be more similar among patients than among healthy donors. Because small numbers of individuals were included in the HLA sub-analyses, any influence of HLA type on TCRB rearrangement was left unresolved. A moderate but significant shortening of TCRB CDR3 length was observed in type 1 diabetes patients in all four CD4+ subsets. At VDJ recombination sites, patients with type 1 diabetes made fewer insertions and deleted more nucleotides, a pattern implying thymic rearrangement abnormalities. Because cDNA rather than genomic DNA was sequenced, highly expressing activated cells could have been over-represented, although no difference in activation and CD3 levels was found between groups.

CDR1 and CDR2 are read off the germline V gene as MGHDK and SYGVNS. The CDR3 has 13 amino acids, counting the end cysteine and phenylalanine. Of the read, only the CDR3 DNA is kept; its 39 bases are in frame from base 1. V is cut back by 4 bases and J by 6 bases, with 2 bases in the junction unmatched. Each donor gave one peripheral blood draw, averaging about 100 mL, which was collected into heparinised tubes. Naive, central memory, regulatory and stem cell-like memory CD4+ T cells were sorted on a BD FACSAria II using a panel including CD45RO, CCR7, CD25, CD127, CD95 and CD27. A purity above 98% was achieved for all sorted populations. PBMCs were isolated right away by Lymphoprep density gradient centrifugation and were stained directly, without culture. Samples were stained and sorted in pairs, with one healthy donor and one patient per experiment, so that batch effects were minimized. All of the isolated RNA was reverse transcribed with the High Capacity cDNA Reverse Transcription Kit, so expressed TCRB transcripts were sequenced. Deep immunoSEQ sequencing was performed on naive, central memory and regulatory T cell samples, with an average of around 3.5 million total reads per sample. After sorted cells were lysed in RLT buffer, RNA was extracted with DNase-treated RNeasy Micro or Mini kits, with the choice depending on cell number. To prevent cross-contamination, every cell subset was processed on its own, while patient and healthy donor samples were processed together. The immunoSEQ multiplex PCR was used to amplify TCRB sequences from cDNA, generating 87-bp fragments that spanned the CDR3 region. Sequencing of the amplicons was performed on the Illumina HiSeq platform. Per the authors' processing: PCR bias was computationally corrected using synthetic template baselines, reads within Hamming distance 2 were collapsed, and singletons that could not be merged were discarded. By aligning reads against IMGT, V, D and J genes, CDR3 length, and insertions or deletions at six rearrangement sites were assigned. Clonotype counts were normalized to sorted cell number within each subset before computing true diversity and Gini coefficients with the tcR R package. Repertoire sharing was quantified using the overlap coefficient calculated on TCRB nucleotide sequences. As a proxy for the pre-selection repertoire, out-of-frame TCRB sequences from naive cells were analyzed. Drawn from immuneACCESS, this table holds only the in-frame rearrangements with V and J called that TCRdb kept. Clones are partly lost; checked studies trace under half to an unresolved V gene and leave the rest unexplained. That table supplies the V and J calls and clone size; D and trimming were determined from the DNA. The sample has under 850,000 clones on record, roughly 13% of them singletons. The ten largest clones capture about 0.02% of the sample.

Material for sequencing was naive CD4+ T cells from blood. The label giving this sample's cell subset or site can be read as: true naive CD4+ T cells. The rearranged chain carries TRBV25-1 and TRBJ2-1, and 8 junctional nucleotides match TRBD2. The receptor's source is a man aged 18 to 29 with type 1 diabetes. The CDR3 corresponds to CASSVSGGNEQFF. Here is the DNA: TGTGCCAGCAGTGTGAGCGGGGGCAATGAGCAGTTCTTC.